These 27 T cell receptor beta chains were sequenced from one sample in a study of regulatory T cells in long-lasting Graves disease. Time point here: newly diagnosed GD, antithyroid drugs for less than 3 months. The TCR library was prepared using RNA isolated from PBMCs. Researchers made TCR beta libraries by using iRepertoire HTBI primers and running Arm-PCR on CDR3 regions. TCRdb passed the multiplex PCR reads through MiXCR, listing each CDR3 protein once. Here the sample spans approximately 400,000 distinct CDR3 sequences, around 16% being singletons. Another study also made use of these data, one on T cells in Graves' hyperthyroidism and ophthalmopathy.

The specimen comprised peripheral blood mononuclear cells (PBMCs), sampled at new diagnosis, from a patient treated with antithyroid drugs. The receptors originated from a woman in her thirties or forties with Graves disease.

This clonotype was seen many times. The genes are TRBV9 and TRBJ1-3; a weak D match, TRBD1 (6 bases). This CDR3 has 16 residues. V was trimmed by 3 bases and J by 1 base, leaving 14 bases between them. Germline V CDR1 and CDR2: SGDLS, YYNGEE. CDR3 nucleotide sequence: TGTGCCAGCAGCGCGGGGGGACATTTTTCTGGAAACACCATATATTTT. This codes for CASSAGGHFSGNTIYF.

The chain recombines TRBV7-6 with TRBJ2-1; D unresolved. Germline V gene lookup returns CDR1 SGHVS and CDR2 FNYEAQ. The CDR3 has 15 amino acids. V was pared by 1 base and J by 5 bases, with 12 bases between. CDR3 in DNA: TGTGCCAGCAGCTTAGAATTCCGGGCTCACAATGAGCAGTTCTTC. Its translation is CASSLEFRAHNEQFF.

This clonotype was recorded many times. The CDR3 coding sequence is TGTGCCAGCAGCTCTAGTGTAGGCGACGTATACAATGAGCAGTTCTTC. Protein sequence: CASSSSVGDVYNEQFF. The V call is TRBV7-8, the J call TRBJ2-1; D is ambiguous. This CDR3 has 16 residues. In germline, CDR1 is SGHVS, CDR2 FQNEAQ. V lost 4 bases and J lost 4, with 17 bases in between.

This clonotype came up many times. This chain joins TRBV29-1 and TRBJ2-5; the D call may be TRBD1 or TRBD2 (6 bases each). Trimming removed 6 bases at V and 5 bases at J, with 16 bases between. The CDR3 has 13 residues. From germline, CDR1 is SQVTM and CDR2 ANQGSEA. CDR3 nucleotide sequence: TGCAGCGTCGTAAGGGGGGTCCGGGAGACCCAGTACTTC. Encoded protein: CSVVRGVRETQYF.

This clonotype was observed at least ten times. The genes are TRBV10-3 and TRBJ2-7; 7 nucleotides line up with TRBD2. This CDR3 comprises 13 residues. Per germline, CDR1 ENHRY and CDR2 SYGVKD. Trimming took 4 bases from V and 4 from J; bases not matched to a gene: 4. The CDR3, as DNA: TGTGCCATCAGTGGGGTGCGGGAGTACGAGCAGTACTTC. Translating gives CAISGVREYEQYF.

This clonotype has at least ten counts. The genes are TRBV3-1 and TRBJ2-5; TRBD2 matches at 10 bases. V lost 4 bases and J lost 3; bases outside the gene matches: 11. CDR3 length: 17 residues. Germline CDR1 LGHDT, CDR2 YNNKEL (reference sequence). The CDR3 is CASSPILKGLAEETQYF. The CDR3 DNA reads TGTGCCAGCAGCCCCATTCTCAAAGGACTAGCGGAAGAGACCCAGTACTTC.

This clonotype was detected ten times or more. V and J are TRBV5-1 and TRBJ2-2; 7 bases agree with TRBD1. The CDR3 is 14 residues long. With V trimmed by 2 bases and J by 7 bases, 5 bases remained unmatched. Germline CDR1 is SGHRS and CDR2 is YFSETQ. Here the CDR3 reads CASSFDRVIGELFF. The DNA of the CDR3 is TGCGCCAGCAGCTTCGACAGGGTAATCGGGGAGCTGTTTTTT.

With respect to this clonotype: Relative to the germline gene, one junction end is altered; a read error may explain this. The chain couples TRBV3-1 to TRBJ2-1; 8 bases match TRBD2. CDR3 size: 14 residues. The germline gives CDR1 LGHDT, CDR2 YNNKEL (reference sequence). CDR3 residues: CASSQVGLANEQFF. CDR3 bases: TGTGCTAGCAGCCAAGTTGGACTAGCAAATGAGCAGTTCTTC.

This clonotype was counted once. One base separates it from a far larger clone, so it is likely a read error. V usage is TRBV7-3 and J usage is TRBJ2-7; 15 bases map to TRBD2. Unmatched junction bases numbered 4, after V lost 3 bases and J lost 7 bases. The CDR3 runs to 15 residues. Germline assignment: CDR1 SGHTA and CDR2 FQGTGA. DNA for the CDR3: TGTGCCAGCAGCTTGGGACTAGCGGGAGGAAATGAGCAGTACTTC. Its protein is CASSLGLAGGNEQYF.

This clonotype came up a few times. The CDR3 sequence is CASSQEWLAGGPGNEQFF. CDR3 nucleotide sequence: TGCGCCAGCAGCCAAGAGTGGCTAGCGGGAGGGCCTGGCAATGAGCAGTTCTTC. The chain is built from TRBV4-1 and TRBJ2-1, with 12 bases aligning to TRBD2. Germline CDR1 reads MGHRA; CDR2 reads YSYEKL. The CDR3 totals 18 residues. The junction had 9 bases not matched to a gene; V was cut back by 0 bases and J by 6 bases.

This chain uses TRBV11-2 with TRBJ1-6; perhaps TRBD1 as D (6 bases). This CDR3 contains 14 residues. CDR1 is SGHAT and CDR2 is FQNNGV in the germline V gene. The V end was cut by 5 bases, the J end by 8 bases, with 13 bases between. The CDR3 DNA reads TGTGCCAGCAGCGTCGACAGGCTTCATTCACCCCTCCACTTT. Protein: CASSVDRLHSPLHF. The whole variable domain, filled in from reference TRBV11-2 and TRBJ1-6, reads EAGVAQSPRYKIIEKRQSVAFWCNPISGHATLYWYQQILGQGPKLLIQFQNNGVVDDSQLPKDRFSAERLKGVDSTLKIQPAKLEDSAVYLCASSVDRLHSPLHFGNGTRLTVT.

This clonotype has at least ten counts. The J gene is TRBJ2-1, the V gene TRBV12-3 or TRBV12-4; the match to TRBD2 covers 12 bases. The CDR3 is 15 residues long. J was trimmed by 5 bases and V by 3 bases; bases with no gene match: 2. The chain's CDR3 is CASSFGTSGHNEQFF. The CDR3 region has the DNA TGTGCCAGCAGTTTTGGGACTAGCGGGCACAATGAGCAGTTCTTC.

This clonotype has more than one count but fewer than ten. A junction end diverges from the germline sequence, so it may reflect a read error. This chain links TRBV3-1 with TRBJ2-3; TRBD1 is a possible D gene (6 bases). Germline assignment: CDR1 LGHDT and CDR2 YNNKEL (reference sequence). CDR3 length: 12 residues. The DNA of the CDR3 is TGTGCCAGCAGCCAGTCAACCGGGACACCTCTTTTT. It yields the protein CASSQSTGTPLF.

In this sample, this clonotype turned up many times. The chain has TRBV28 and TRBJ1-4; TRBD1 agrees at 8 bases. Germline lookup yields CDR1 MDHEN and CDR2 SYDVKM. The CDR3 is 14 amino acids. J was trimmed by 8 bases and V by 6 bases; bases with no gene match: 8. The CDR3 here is CASRDGQGGEKLFF. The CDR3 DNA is TGTGCCAGCAGGGACGGACAGGGAGGGGAAAAACTGTTTTTT.

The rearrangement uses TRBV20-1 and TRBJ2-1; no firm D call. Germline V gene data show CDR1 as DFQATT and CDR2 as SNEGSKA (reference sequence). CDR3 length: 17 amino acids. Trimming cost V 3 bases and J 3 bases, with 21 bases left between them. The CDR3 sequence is CSASSVEWSFLYNEQFF. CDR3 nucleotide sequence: TGCAGTGCTAGTTCGGTGGAGTGGTCCTTTCTCTACAATGAGCAGTTCTTC.

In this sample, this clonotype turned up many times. In DNA, the CDR3 is TGTGCCAGCAGCTTATACAGGGGATCCTACGAGCAGTACTTC. This encodes CASSLYRGSYEQYF. V gene TRBV11-1 combines with J gene TRBJ2-7; TRBD1 aligns across 7 bases. Per the germline V gene, CDR1 is SGHAT and CDR2 is FQDESV (reference sequence). CDR3 length equals 14 residues. V lost 2 bases to trimming and J lost 1 base; unmatched junction nucleotides: 2.

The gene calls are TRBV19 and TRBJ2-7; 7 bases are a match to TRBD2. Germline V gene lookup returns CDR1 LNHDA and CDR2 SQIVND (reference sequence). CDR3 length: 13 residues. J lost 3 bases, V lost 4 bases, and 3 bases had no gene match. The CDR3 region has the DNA TGTGCCAGTAGTAGCGGGAGTGGCTACGAGCAGTACTTC. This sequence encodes CASSSGSGYEQYF.

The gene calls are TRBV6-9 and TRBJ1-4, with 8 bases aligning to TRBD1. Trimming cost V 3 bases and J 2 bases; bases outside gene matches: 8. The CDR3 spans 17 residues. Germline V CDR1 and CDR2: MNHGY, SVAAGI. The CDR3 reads CASSYTGTGSTNEKLFF. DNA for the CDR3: TGTGCCAGCAGTTACACCGGGACAGGTTCGACTAATGAAAAACTGTTTTTT.

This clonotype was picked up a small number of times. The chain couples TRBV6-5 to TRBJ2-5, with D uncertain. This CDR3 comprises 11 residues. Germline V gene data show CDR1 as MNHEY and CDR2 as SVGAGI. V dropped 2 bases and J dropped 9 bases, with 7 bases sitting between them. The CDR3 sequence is CASSYPTAQYF. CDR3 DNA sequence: TGTGCCAGCAGTTACCCCACAGCCCAGTACTTC.

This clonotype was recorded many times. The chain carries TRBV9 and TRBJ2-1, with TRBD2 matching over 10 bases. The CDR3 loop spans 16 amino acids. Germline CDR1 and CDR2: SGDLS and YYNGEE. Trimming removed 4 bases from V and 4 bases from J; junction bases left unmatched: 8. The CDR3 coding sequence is TGTGCCAGCAGCTCACCGACTAGCGGGTTATACAATGAGCAGTTCTTC. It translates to CASSSPTSGLYNEQFF. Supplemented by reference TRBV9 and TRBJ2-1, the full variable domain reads DSGVTQTPKHLITATGQRVTLRCSPRSGDLSVYWYQQSLDQGLQFLIQYYNGEERAKGNILERFSAQQFPDLHSELNLSSLELGDSALYFCASSSPTSGLYNEQFFGPGTRLTVL.

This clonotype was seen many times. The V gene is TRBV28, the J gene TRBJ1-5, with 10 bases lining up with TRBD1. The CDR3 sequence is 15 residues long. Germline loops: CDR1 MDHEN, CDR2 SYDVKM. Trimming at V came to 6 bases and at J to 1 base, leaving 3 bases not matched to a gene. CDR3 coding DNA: TGTGCCAGCAGCCTGGACAGGGGGAGCAATCAGCCCCAGCATTTT. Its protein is CASSLDRGSNQPQHF.

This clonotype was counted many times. The CDR3 DNA sequence: TGTGCCAGCAGCTTAGCGGGACACCGCTCTGGAAACACCATATATTTT. The encoded protein is CASSLAGHRSGNTIYF. V gene TRBV7-9 combines with J gene TRBJ1-3; D may be TRBD1 (6 bases). V lost 0 bases and J 0 bases, leaving 9 bases between the germline ends. CDR1 is SEHNR, CDR2 FQNEAQ, per germline (reference sequence). The CDR3 spans 16 residues.

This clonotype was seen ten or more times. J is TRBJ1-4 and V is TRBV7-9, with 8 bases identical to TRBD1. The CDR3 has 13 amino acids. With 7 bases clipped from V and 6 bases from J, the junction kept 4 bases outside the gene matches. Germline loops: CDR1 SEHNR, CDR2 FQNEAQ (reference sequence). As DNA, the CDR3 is TGTGCCAGCACCAGGGGGCGGGATGAAAAACTGTTTTTT. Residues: CASTRGRDEKLFF.

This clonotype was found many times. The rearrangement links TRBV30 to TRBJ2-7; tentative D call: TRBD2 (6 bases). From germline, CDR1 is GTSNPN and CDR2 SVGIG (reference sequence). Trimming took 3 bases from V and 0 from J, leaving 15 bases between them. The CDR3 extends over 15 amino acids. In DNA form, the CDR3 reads TGTGCCTGGAGGGCAAAGTACGGGAGCTCCTACGAGCAGTACTTC. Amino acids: CAWRAKYGSSYEQYF.

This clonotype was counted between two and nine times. The CDR3 sequence: CASSLVRGNDGYTF. The CDR3 nucleotides are TGCGCCAGCAGCTTGGTCAGGGGGAATGATGGCTACACCTTC. The chain uses TRBV5-1 and TRBJ1-2; 7 positions match TRBD1. Trimming cost V 0 bases and J 6 bases; bases outside gene matches: 5. From germline, CDR1 is SGHRS and CDR2 YFSETQ. The CDR3 loop spans 14 amino acids. The whole variable domain, remainder taken from reference TRBV5-1 and TRBJ1-2, is KAGVTQTPRYLIKTRGQQVTLSCSPISGHRSVSWYQQTPGQGLQFLFEYFSETQRNKGNFPGRFSGRQFSNSRSEMNVSTLELGDSALYLCASSLVRGNDGYTFGSGTRLTVV.

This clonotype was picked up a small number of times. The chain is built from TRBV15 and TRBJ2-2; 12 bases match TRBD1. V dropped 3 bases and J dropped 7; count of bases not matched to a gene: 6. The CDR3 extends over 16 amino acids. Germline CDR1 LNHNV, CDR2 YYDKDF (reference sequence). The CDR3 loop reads CATSRAGQGAVGELFF. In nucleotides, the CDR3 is TGTGCCACCAGCAGGGCGGGACAGGGGGCTGTCGGGGAGCTGTTTTTT.

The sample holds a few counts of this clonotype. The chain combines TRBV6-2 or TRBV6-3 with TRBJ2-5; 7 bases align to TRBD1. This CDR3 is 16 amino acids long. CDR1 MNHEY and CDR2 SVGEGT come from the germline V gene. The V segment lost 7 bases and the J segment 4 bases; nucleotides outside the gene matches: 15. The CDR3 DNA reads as TGTGCCAGCACCACACTGGGGCAGGGGGTAGGAGAGACCCAGTACTTC. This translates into CASTTLGQGVGETQYF.